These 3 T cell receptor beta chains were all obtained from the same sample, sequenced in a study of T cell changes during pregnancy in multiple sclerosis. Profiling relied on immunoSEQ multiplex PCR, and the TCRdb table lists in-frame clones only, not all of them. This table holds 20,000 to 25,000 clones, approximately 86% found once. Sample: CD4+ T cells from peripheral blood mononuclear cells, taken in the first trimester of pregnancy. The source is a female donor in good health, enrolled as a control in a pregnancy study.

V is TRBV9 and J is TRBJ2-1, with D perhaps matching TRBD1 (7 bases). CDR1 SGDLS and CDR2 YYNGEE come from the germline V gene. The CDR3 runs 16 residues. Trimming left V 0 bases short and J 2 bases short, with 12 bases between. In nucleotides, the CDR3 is TGTGCCAGCAGCGTAGGACTAGGGACAGCCTACAATGAGCAGTTCTTC. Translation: CASSVGLGTAYNEQFF.

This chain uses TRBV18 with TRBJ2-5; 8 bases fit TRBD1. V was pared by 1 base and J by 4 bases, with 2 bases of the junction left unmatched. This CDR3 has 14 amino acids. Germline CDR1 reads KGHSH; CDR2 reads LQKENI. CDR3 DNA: TGTGCCAGCTCACCACTCGGGACAGGAGAGACCCAGTACTTC. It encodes CASSPLGTGETQYF. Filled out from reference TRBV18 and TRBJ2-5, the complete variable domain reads NAGVMQNPRHLVRRRGQEARLRCSPMKGHSHVYWYRQLPEEGLKFMVYLQKENIIDESGMPKERFSAEFPKEGPSILRIQQVVRGDSAAYFCASSPLGTGETQYFGPGTRLLVL.

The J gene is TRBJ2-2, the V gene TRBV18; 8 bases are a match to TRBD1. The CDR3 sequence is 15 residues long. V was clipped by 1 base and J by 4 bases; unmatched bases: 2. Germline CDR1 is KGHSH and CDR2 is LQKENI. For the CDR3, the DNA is TGTGCCAGCTCACCACAGCAGGGGGCCACCGGGGAGCTGTTTTTT. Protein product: CASSPQQGATGELFF.